Sequencing of this T cell receptor (beta chain) was carried out in a study of blood T cell repertoires in COVID-19 (TCRdb year 2020). For the study in its entirety: Samples covering the acute and convalescent phases of COVID-19 were provided by collaborators in the United States, Italy and Spain. Subjects who had been exposed to COVID-19, were actively infected with it, or had recovered from it provided the deeply sampled blood TCRbeta repertoires that made up the dataset. The samples were drawn from two sources: the first 160 participants of the ongoing ImmuneRACE study, and 1,000 to 1,500 subjects contributed by 6 global collaborators. Sample metadata almost always included a de-identified subject ID, COVID-19 status, age in years and sex. The material from the prospective study consisted of cDNA or gDNA derived from T cells, B-cell-depleted T cells, or PBMCs. Where available, HLA class I and class II types were obtained from metadata supplied by the sample provider rather than from assay-based typing. The repertoires were released in a freely available public database intended as a resource for research on the immune response to SARS-CoV-2. The full study reports these points: The quantity of clinical and demographic metadata differed by source and by participant and was supplied without curation.

Each collaborating institution followed its own protocols to collect whole blood in K2EDTA tubes. For TCRbeta analysis, collaborators shipped samples as frozen whole blood, isolated PBMCs, or DNA extracted from either of those sample types. TCRbeta CDR3 regions were amplified from genomic DNA using the immunoSEQ Assay, a bias-controlled multiplex PCR. Turning to the authors' computational methods: The number of nucleated cells in each sample was estimated from the amplification of reference gene primers within the assay. To quantify the absolute abundance of each unique TCRbeta CDR3 rearrangement, sequence reads were collapsed and filtered. For each sample, productive Simpson clonality was calculated as the square root of Simpson's diversity index over productive rearrangements. The table comes from immuneACCESS by way of TCRdb, which keeps in-frame sequences with V and J called. Part of the clones is missing from these tables; in studies checked, under half for an unresolved V gene and the rest for unknown reasons. V, J and clone size derive from that table, while D and trimming were established from the DNA sequence. The sample records 95,000 to 150,000 clones, approximately 83% of which are singletons. The ten largest clones represent roughly 12% of the sample.

The germline V gene gives CDR1 as ENHRY and CDR2 as SYGVKD. The CDR3 numbers 15 residues from cysteine through phenylalanine. Left in the record is the CDR3 DNA by itself, 45 bases read in frame from the first base. V and J lose 0 bases and 2 bases, and a span of 9 bases separates them. For this clone: What antigen it recognizes has not been identified. Per-base qualities were not stored, and no clone one base away is much larger.

Sequencing was performed on peripheral blood. The rearrangement joined TRBV10-3 to TRBJ2-3; the D gene identity is not certain. The receptor comes from a man aged 55 to 70 with acute or convalescent COVID-19. The CDR3 protein sequence reads: CAISESGGFTDTQYF. The DNA sequence reads TGTGCCATCAGTGAGTCTGGCGGATTCACAGATACGCAGTATTTT.